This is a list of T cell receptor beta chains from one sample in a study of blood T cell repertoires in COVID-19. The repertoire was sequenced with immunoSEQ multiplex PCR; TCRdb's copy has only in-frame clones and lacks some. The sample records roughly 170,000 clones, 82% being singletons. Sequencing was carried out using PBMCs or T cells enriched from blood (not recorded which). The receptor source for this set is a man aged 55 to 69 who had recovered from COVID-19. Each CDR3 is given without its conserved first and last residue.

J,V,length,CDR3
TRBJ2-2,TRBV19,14,ASSPVRTGDTGELF
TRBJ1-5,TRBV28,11,ASGGFSNQPQH
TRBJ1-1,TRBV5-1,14,ASSLVLGALNTEAF
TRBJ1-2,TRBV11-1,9,ASEGNYGYT
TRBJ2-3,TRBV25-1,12,ASHVSGDGGTQY
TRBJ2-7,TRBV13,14,ASRSHTGELPYEQY
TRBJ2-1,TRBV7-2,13,ASSRPSQGTNEQF
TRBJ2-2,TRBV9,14,ASSVGLARLAGELF
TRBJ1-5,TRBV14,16,ASSTRDRVLLSNQPQH
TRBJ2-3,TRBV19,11,ASSIGDSRTQY
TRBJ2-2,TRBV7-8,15,ASSPIQREANTGELF
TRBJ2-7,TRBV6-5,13,ASSPEGGVGREQY
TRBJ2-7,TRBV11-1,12,ASSLDGVSDEQY
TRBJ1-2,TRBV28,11,AGADRGYYGYT
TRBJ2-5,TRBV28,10,ASLKGGKTQY
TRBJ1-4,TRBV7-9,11,ASSLGVNEKLF
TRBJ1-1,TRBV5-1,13,ASSYLQGMNTEAF
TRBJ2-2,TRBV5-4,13,ASSPTSGYTGELF
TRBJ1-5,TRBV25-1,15,ATNPWTPHYSNQPQH
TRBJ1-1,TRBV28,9,ASSSRGKAF
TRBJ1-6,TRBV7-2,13,ASSLGPGQRSPLH
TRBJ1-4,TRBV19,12,ASRNDRADEKLF
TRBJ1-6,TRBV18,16,ASSAIPGQGQGNSPLH
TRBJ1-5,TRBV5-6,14,ASSLSGRGSNQPQH
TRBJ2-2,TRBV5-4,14,ASSLGGGMDTGELF
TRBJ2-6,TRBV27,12,ASSLTRGANVLT
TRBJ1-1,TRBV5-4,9,ASSSRLEAF
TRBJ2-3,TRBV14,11,ASSPRLTDTQY
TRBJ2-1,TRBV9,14,ASSPHGSDAYNEQF
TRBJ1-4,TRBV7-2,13,ASSSPSGGNEKLF
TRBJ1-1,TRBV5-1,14,ASTNLGTGRGTEAF
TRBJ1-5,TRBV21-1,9,ASSKVAPQH
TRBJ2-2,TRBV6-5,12,ASRRTGNTGELF
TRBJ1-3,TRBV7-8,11,ASSSPTGNTIY
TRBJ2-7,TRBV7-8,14,ASSPRGGSLSYEQY
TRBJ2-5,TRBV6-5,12,ASSYTTGIETQY
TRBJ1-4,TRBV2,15,ASRQRLVGVTNEKLF
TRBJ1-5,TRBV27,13,ASSLFRSGVQPQH
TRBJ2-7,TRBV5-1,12,ASRLSGSAYEQY
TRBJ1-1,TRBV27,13,ASSFLDRRNTEAF
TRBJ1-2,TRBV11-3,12,ASHGQGVIYGYT
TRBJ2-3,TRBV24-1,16,ATSDSGLAGGRADTQY
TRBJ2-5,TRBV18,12,ASSPPTGVQTQY
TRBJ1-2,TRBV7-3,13,ASSSPGQGSYGYT
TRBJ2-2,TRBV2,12,ARGSGGGTGELF
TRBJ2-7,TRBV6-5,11,ASRQTDVGEQY
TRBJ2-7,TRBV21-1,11,ASSEHRFHRQY
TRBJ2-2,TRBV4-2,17,ASSQALPPHITNTGELF
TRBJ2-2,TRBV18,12,ASTGPTNTGELF
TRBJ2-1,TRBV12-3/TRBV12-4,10,ASSLRGYEQF
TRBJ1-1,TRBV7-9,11,ASSLGYSGEAF
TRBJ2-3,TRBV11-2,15,ASSLSGRSRGADTQY
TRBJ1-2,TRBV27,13,ASSFRRQGAYGYT
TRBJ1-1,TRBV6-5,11,ASRGDSWTEAF